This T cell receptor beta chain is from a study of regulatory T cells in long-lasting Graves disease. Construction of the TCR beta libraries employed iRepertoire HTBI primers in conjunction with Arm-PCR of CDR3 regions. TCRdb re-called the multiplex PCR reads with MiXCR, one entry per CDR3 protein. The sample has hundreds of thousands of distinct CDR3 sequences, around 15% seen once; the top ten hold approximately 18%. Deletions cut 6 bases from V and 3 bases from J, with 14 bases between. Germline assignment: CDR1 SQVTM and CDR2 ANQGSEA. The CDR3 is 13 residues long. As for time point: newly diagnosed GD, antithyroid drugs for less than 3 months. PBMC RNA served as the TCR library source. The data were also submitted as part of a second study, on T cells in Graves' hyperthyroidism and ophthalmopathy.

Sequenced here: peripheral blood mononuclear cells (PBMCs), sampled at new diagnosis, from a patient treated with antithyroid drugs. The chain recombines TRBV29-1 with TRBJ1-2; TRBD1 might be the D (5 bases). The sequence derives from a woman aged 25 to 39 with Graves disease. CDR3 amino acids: CSVATGADYGYTF. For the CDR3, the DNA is TGCAGCGTAGCTACAGGAGCGGACTATGGCTACACCTTC.